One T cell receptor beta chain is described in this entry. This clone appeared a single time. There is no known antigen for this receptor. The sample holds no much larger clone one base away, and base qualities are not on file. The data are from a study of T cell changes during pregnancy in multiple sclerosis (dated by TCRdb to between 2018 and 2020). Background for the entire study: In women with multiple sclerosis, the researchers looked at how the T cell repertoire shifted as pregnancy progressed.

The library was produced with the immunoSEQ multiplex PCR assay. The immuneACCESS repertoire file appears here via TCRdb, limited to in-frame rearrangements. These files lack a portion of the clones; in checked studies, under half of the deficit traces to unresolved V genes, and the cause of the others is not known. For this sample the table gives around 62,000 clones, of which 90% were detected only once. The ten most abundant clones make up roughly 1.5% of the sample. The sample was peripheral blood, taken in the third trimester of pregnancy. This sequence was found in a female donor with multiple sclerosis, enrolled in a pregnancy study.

CDR3 sequence: CASRARTGTYNEQFF. The nucleotides read TGTGCCAGCAGAGCACGGACAGGGACCTACAATGAGCAGTTCTTC. The V and J genes are TRBV6-5 and TRBJ2-1; 8 bases in the junction line up with TRBD1. Including the terminal cysteine and phenylalanine, the CDR3 comprises 15 residues. Only the CDR3 portion is preserved as DNA: 45 bases, with reading frame beginning at the first base. V is trimmed back by 6 bases and J by 2 bases, and the junction contains 6 bases that no gene match accounts for. Per the germline V gene, MNHEY is the CDR1 and SVGAGI is the CDR2.